This T cell receptor beta chain was retrieved from a study of cytomegalovirus exposure and HLA in healthy donors. Study results and caveats: Researchers reported that a few CMV-associated chains were confirmed in vitro as CMV antigen-specific. Reportedly, diagnosis of cytomegalovirus status by the classifier showed high specificity and sensitivity. TCR sequences were mostly rare, though some public TCRs occurred in many donors.

The CDR3 has 14 residues. CDR1 is SGDLS and CDR2 is YYNGEE in the germline V gene. Losses at the gene ends were 4 bases for V and 5 bases for J; bases not matched to a gene: 3. For this clone: Its antigen is not known.

The PCR used 60 Vbeta and 13 Jbeta primers. The table came from immunoSEQ multiplex PCR; TCRdb's copy has only in-frame clones and leaves some out. The sample holds 200,000 to 250,000 clones, approximately 88% seen once. The rearrangement links TRBV9 to TRBJ2-7; 13 bases map to TRBD2. The sample comprised PBMCs. This sequence originates from a boy between 2 and 10 years old in good health and CMV-seronegative. CDR3 sequence: CASSPGTSGNEQYF. Written as DNA, the CDR3 is TGTGCCAGCAGCCCAGGGACTAGCGGGAACGAGCAGTACTTC. The entire variable domain, with the rest obtained from reference TRBV9 and TRBJ2-7, is as follows: DSGVTQTPKHLITATGQRVTLRCSPRSGDLSVYWYQQSLDQGLQFLIQYYNGEERAKGNILERFSAQQFPDLHSELNLSSLELGDSALYFCASSPGTSGNEQYFGPGTRLTVT.